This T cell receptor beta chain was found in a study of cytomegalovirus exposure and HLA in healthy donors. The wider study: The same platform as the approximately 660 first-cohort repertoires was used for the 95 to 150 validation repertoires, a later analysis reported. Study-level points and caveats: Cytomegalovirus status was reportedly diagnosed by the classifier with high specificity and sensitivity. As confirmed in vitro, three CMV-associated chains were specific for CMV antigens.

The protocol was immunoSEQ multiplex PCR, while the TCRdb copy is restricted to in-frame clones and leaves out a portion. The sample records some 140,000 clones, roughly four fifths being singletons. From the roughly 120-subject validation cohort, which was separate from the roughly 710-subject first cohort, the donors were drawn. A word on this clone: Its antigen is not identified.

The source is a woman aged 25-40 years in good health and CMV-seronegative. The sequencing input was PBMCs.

CDR3 sequence (DNA): TGTGCCAGCACCGAAATTCCAGGGGCGTACTATGGCTACACCTTC. It yields the protein CASTEIPGAYYGYTF. The V gene is TRBV27, the J gene TRBJ1-2; weak D call: TRBD1 (6 bases). Trimming took 7 bases from V and 3 from J, leaving 18 bases between them. The CDR3 length is 15 residues. In germline, CDR1 is MNHEY, CDR2 SMNVEV (reference sequence).